The 26 T cell receptor beta chains listed next were all sequenced from one sample in a study of CD8+ T cells in alopecia areata. The authors extracted RNA and reverse transcribed it into cDNA as the sequencing template. TCRdb keeps only in-frame clones here, not all; method: immunoSEQ multiplex PCR. The data hold more than 200,000 clones, with 50% to 75% observed a single time. Treatment indicated: oral pan-JAK inhibitor, 5-10 mg twice daily. Sequencing was performed on CD4+ T cells sorted from blood, taken at week 4, from a patient treated with tofacitinib. These receptors were obtained from a human donor with alopecia areata.

This clone appeared a single time. The chain has TRBV7-9 and TRBJ2-7, with 11 bases matching TRBD2. CDR1 is SEHNR, CDR2 FQNEAQ, per germline (reference sequence). V gave up 6 bases and J gave up 0 bases; unmatched junction bases: 4. The CDR3 extends over 15 amino acids. CDR3 region: CASRPLAGGSYEQYF. CDR3 nucleotide sequence: TGTGCCAGCAGGCCCCTAGCGGGGGGCTCCTACGAGCAGTACTTC.

V is TRBV6-6 and J is TRBJ2-7, with D perhaps assigned TRBD1 or TRBD2 (5 bases each). The CDR3 is 12 amino acids. CDR1 is MNHNY and CDR2 is SVGAGI in the germline V gene (reference sequence). V was cut by 6 bases and J by 0 bases, with 6 bases left in between. The CDR3 here is CASRGPSYEQYF. CDR3 in DNA: TGTGCCAGCAGGGGACCCTCCTACGAGCAGTACTTC.

The rearrangement joins TRBV29-1 to TRBJ2-5; TRBD1 is a possible D gene (5 bases). The V gene's germline CDR1 is SQVTM and CDR2 ANQGSEA. Deletions cut 1 base from V and 5 bases from J, with 14 bases between. This CDR3 spans 14 amino acids. The CDR3 loop reads CSVEVRVGRETQYF. CDR3 DNA: TGCAGCGTTGAAGTTCGGGTGGGGCGGGAGACCCAGTACTTC.

This chain connects TRBV6-5 to TRBJ2-7; 9 nucleotides line up with TRBD1. J lost 6 bases, V lost 6 bases, and 12 bases had no gene match. Per germline, CDR1 MNHEY and CDR2 SVGAGI. This CDR3 region has 15 residues. CDR3 coding DNA: TGTGCCAGCAGACCCAGCCGGGACAGGGCTGGCGAGCAGTACTTC. This gives the protein CASRPSRDRAGEQYF.

This clone turned up a few times. The chain has TRBV11-2 and TRBJ1-2; tentatively, D is TRBD1 (6 bases). Trimming removed 6 bases at V and 8 bases at J, with 16 bases between. The germline V gene encodes CDR1 SGHAT and CDR2 FQNNGV. The CDR3 spans 13 residues. CDR3 nucleotide sequence: TGTGCCAGCAGTCGCGCCAACAGGGAAGGCTACACCTTC. Translated, it gives CASSRANREGYTF.

J is TRBJ1-1 and V is TRBV29-1; tentative D call: TRBD1 (6 bases). The ends were cut back, 4 bases at V and 2 bases at J, with 26 bases in the middle. The length of the CDR3 is 18 residues. Germline V gene sequence: CDR1 SQVTM, CDR2 ANQGSEA. CDR3 residues: CSVGGRGGNHHHNTEAFF. In nucleotides, the CDR3 is TGCAGCGTTGGGGGGCGAGGCGGGAACCACCACCATAACACTGAAGCTTTCTTT. Based on the CDR3 plus reference TRBV29-1 and TRBJ1-1, the full variable domain is SAVISQKPSRDICQRGTSLTIQCQVDSQVTMMFWYRQQPGQSLTLIATANQGSEATYESGFVIDKFPISRPNLTFSTLTVSNMSPEDSSIYLCSVGGRGGNHHHNTEAFFGQGTRLTVV.

The chain links TRBV29-1 to TRBJ2-3, with a weak D call TRBD1 (5 bases). CDR3 length: 12 amino acids. Between the trimmed V and J ends, which lost 4 bases and 3 bases, there was a span of 8 bases. The germline CDR1 and CDR2 sequences are SQVTM and ANQGSEA. CDR3: CSVGQITDTQYF. In DNA form, the CDR3 reads TGCAGCGTTGGACAGATAACAGATACGCAGTATTTT.

The genes are TRBV4-3 and TRBJ2-2, with D possibly being TRBD2 (6 bases). Germline loops: CDR1 LGHNA, CDR2 YSLEER. Trimming left V 4 bases short and J 6 bases short, with 9 bases between. The CDR3 is 13 amino acids. In DNA form, the CDR3 reads TGCGCCAGCAGCCCGCCGGGGGCCGGGGAGCTGTTTTTT. Protein: CASSPPGAGELFF.

The rearrangement joins TRBV4-1 to TRBJ2-1; D is possibly TRBD1 or TRBD2 (6 bases each). The CDR3 spans 16 residues. Germline V gene lookup returns CDR1 MGHRA and CDR2 YSYEKL. Trimming removed 1 base at V and 10 bases at J, with 20 bases between. The CDR3 bases are TGCGCCAGCAGCCAAGGAACGGGAGAGAGGGGGGACGAGCAGTTCTTC. Amino acids: CASSQGTGERGDEQFF.

This chain uses TRBV19 with TRBJ2-1; 12 bases are a match to TRBD1. Germline CDR1 and CDR2: LNHDA and SQIVND (reference sequence). J lost 9 bases, V lost 6 bases, and 9 bases had no gene match. The CDR3 sequence is 15 residues long. The CDR3 region has the DNA TGTGCCAGTAGACGGCCGGGACAGGGGGCTCTTGAGCAGTTCTTC. Residues: CASRRPGQGALEQFF. Combining the CDR3 with reference TRBV19 and TRBJ2-1 gives the whole variable domain DGGITQSPKYLFRKEGQNVTLSCEQNLNHDAMYWYRQDPGQGLRLIYYSQIVNDFQKGDIAEGYSVSREKKESFPLTVTSAQKNPTAFYLCASRRPGQGALEQFFGPGTRLTVL.

This chain uses TRBV4-1 with TRBJ1-1; possible D gene TRBD1, 6 bases. The CDR3 spans 13 residues. Between the trimmed V and J ends, which lost 5 bases and 2 bases, there was a span of 9 bases. CDR1 and CDR2 (germline): MGHRA, YSYEKL. The CDR3 nucleotides are TGCGCCAGCAGCGCACAGGGTAACACTGAAGCTTTCTTT. Translating gives CASSAQGNTEAFF.

This chain connects TRBV29-1 to TRBJ2-3; 7 bases fit TRBD2. Unmatched junction bases numbered 8, after V lost 1 base and J lost 4 bases. This CDR3 spans 15 amino acids. Germline loops: CDR1 SQVTM, CDR2 ANQGSEA. This CDR3 is CSVEGLTSTADTQYF. CDR3 sequence (DNA): TGCAGCGTTGAAGGGCTGACTAGCACCGCAGATACGCAGTATTTT.

This chain links TRBV29-1 with TRBJ1-2, with no clear D. V lost 3 bases to trimming and J lost 7 bases, with 15 bases between them. Germline values: CDR1 SQVTM, CDR2 ANQGSEA. The CDR3 has 13 amino acids. The CDR3 reads CSVDEWAGGGYTF. CDR3 bases: TGCAGCGTTGATGAGTGGGCGGGAGGTGGCTACACCTTC.

The chain links TRBV14 to TRBJ2-5; TRBD1 might be the D (5 bases). The V and J ends lost 2 bases and 1 base respectively, with 14 bases between them. The CDR3 length is 16 residues. Looked up from germline, CDR1 is SGHDN and CDR2 is FVKESK. The CDR3 loop is CASSQYFGRVQETQYF. CDR3 coding DNA: TGTGCCAGCAGCCAATATTTTGGCAGGGTCCAAGAGACCCAGTACTTC.

As concerns this clone: Other DNA sequences in this sample translate to the same CDR3. The chain links TRBV27 to TRBJ1-4; no reliable D call. CDR3 length: 14 amino acids. Germline CDR1 reads MNHEY; CDR2 reads SMNVEV (reference sequence). The ends were cut back, 4 bases at V and 3 bases at J, with 9 bases in the middle. The CDR3: CASSSPDSNEKLFF. In nucleotides, the CDR3 is TGTGCCAGCAGTTCCCCAGATTCTAATGAAAAACTGTTTTTT.

The rearrangement links TRBV10-2 to TRBJ2-5; TRBD1 is a possible D gene (6 bases). The CDR3 extends over 13 amino acids. V lost 8 bases and J 2 bases, leaving 12 bases between the germline ends. Germline CDR1 WSHSY, CDR2 SAAADI. DNA of the CDR3: TGCGCCAGCCAGCGACAGGCTCAAGAGACCCAGTACTTC. Translation: CASQRQAQETQYF.

This clone was picked up a small number of times. CDR3 amino acids: CSVKRGRGLSGYTF. As DNA, the CDR3 is TGCAGCGTTAAGAGGGGCAGGGGGCTAAGTGGCTACACCTTC. The chain couples TRBV29-1 to TRBJ1-2, with 8 positions matching TRBD1. The germline V gene has CDR1 SQVTM and CDR2 ANQGSEA. The CDR3 runs to 14 residues. After removal of 5 bases from V and 7 bases from J, the junction contained 12 bases not matched to a gene.

In its sample, this clone was seen a few times. The chain is built from TRBV11-3 and TRBJ2-5; tentatively, D is TRBD1 or TRBD2 (5 bases each). Germline V gene sequence: CDR1 SGHNT, CDR2 YENEEA. This CDR3 has 14 residues. Trimming removed 4 bases from V and 2 bases from J, with 11 bases in between. The chain's CDR3 is CASSSGPRQETQYF. The CDR3 DNA follows: TGTGCCAGCAGCTCGGGACCAAGACAAGAGACCCAGTACTTC.

This clone was seen only once. The chain uses TRBV6-6 and TRBJ2-5; D ambiguous. V lost 4 bases and J lost 1, with 4 bases in between. This CDR3 is 12 amino acids long. Germline CDR1 is MNHNY and CDR2 is SVGAGI (reference sequence). CDR3 sequence reads: CASSSLQETQYF. The CDR3 DNA reads as TGTGCCAGCAGTTCCCTCCAAGAGACCCAGTACTTC.

This rearrangement joins TRBV4-1 to TRBJ1-5; D might be TRBD1 (6 bases). The CDR3 extends over 14 amino acids. Trimming shortened V by 2 bases and J by 1 base, and 6 bases separated the two germline ends. CDR1 is MGHRA and CDR2 is YSYEKL in the germline V gene. The CDR3 sequence is CASSQQGSNQPQHF. The CDR3 nucleotides read TGCGCCAGCAGCCAACAGGGGAGCAATCAGCCCCAGCATTTT.

V and J are TRBV7-9 and TRBJ2-5; D may be TRBD2 (5 bases). With 5 bases removed from V and 2 bases from J, the gap between germline ends came to 18 bases. CDR1 is SEHNR and CDR2 is FQNEAQ in the germline V gene (reference sequence). The CDR3 covers 16 residues. CDR3 in DNA: TGTGCCAGCAGCCCGGGGTTGCGGAGAATACAAGAGACCCAGTACTTC. Encoded protein: CASSPGLRRIQETQYF.

The chain links TRBV4-2 to TRBJ1-2; D is unclear. The CDR3 has 14 residues. Germline V gene sequence: CDR1 LGHNA, CDR2 YNFKEQ. V shed 0 bases and J shed 0 bases, with 5 bases lying between them. The CDR3 reads CASSQDAANYGYTF. In nucleotides, the CDR3 is TGTGCCAGCAGCCAAGATGCGGCTAACTATGGCTACACCTTC.

V is TRBV9 and J is TRBJ1-6; unclear D gene. The CDR3 covers 14 residues. CDR1 is SGDLS, CDR2 YYNGEE, per germline. Trimming took 4 bases from V and 9 from J, leaving 14 bases between them. In nucleotides, the CDR3 is TGTGCCAGCAGCCCTGGACCGGTGGCTTCACCCCTCCACTTT. Translating gives CASSPGPVASPLHF.

This clone has more than one count but fewer than ten. Within the sample, other DNA sequences also encode this same CDR3. CDR3 coding DNA: TGCGCCAGCAGCCCGGACAGGGGGCGGTACGAGCAGTACTTC. Encoded protein: CASSPDRGRYEQYF. This chain joins TRBV5-1 and TRBJ2-7, with 11 nucleotides matching TRBD1. V gave up 4 bases and J gave up 4 bases; unmatched junction bases: 4. The CDR3 totals 14 residues. The germline gives CDR1 SGHRS, CDR2 YFSETQ.

Details on this clone: The identical CDR3 is also encoded by other nucleotide sequences in the sample. CDR3 DNA: TGCAGCGTTGAAAGGCGGTTAGCTAACTATGGCTACACCTTC. It translates to CSVERRLANYGYTF. The chain has TRBV29-1 and TRBJ1-2; D remains ambiguous. V lost 2 bases and J 0 bases, leaving 10 bases between the germline ends. This CDR3 contains 14 residues. Germline V gives CDR1 SQVTM, CDR2 ANQGSEA.

This clone occurred a few times. The rearrangement links TRBV4-3 to TRBJ1-2; D gene unclear. Germline V gives CDR1 LGHNA, CDR2 YSLEER. This CDR3 is 15 amino acids long. V was cut by 1 base and J by 4 bases, with 13 bases left in between. The CDR3 region has the DNA TGCGCCAGCAGCCAAGCCGCGGGAACCTTCTATGGCTACACCTTC. Translating gives CASSQAAGTFYGYTF.